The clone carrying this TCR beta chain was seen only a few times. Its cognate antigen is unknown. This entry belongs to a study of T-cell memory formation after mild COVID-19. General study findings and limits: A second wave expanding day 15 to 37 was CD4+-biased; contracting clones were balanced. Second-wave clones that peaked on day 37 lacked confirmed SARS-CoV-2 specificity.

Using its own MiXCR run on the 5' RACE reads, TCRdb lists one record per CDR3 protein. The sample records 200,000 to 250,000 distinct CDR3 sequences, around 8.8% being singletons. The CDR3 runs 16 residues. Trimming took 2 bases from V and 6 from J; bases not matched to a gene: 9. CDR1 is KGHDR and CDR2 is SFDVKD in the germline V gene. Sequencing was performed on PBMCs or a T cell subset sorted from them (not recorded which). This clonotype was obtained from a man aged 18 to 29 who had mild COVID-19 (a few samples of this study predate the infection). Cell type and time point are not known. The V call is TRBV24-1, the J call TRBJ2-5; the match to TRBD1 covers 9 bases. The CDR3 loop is CATSDSTQGAQKTQYF. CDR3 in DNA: TGTGCCACCAGTGATTCCACACAGGGGGCGCAAAAGACCCAGTACTTC.